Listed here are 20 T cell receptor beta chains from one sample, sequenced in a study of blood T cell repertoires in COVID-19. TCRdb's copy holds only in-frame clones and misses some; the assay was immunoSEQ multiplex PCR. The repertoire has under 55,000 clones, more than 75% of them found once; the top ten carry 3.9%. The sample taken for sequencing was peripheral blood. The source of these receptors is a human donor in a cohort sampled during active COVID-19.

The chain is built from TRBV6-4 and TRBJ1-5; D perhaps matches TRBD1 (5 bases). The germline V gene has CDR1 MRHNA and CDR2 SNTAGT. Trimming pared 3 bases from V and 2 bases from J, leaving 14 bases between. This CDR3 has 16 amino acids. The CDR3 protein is CASSEEHRSGNQPQHF. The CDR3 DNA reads TGTGCCAGCAGTGAAGAGCACAGGTCCGGCAATCAGCCCCAGCATTTT.

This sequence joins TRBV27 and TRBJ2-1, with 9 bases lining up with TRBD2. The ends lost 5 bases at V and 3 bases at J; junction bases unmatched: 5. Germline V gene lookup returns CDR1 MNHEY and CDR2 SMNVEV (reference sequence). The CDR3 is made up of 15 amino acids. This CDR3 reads CASSPLAGNYNEQFF. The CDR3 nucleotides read TGTGCCAGCAGTCCTCTAGCGGGAAACTACAATGAGCAGTTCTTC.

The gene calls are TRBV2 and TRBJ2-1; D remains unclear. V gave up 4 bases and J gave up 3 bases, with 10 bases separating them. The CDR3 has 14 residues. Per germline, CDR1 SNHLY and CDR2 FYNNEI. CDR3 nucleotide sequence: TGTGCCAGCAGTGCGACTTACATCTACAATGAGCAGTTCTTC. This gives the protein CASSATYIYNEQFF. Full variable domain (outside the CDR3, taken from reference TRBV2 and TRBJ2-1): EPEVTQTPSHQVTQMGQEVILRCVPISNHLYFYWYRQILGQKVEFLVSFYNNEISEKSEIFDDQFSVERPDGSNFTLKIRSTKLEDSAMYFCASSATYIYNEQFFGPGTRLTVL.

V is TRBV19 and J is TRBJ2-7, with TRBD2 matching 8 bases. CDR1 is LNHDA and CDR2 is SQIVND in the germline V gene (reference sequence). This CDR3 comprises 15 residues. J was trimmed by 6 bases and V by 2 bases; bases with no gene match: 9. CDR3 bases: TGTGCCAGTAGTATAAGCGGGGGATCCCCCTCCGAGCAGTACTTC. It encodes CASSISGGSPSEQYF.

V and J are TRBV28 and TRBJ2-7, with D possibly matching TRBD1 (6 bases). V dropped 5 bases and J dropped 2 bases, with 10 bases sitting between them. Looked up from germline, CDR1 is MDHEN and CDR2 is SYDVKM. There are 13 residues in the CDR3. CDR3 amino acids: CASSPRGPYEQYF. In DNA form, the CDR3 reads TGTGCCAGCAGTCCCAGGGGACCCTACGAGCAGTACTTC.

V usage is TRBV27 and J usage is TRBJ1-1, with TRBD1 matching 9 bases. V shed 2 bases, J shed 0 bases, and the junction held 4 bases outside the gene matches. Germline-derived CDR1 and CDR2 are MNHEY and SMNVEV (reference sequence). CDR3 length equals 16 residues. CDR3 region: CASSLKGTGMNTEAFF. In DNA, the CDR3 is TGTGCCAGCAGTTTAAAAGGGACAGGGATGAACACTGAAGCTTTCTTT.

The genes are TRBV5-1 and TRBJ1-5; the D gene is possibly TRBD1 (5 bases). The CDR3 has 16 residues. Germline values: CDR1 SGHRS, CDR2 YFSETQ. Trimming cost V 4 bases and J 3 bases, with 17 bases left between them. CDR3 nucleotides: TGCGCCAGCAGCCCAGTCGGGGGGGTGGCCAATCAGCCCCAGCATTTT. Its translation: CASSPVGGVANQPQHF.

CDR3 residues: CASAVNPREEKLFF. DNA of the CDR3: TGTGCCAGCGCCGTTAACCCTAGGGAGGAAAAACTGTTTTTT. J is TRBJ1-4 and V is TRBV18; D gene ambiguous. V lost 8 bases, J lost 8 bases, and 18 bases lay in between. From germline, CDR1 is KGHSH and CDR2 LQKENI. There are 14 residues in the CDR3. Filled out from reference TRBV18 and TRBJ1-4, the complete variable domain reads NAGVMQNPRHLVRRRGQEARLRCSPMKGHSHVYWYRQLPEEGLKFMVYLQKENIIDESGMPKERFSAEFPKEGPSILRIQQVVRGDSAAYFCASAVNPREEKLFFGSGTQLSVL.

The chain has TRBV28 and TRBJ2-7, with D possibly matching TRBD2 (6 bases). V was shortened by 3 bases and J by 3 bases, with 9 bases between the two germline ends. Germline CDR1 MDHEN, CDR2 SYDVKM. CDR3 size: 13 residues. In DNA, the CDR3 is TGTGCCAGCAGTTTGCCTAGCGACTACGAGCAGTACTTC. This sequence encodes CASSLPSDYEQYF.

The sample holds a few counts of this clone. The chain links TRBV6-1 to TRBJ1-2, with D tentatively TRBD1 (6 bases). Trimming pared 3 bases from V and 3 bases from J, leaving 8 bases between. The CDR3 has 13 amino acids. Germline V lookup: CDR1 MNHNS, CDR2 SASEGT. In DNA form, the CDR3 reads TGTGCCAGCAGTGAGGGGGCGCACTATGGCTACACCTTC. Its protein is CASSEGAHYGYTF.

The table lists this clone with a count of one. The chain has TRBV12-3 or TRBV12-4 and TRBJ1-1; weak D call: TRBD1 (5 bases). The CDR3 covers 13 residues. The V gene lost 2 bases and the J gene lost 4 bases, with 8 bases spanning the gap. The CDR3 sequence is CASSLQGRTEAFF. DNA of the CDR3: TGTGCCAGCAGTTTACAGGGTCGCACTGAAGCTTTCTTT.

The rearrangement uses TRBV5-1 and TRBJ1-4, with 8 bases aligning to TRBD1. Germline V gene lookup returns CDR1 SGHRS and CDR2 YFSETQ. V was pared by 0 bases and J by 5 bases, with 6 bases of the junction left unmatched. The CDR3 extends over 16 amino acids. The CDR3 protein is CASSLAPGQENEKLFF. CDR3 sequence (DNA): TGCGCCAGCAGCTTGGCCCCGGGACAGGAAAATGAAAAACTGTTTTTT.

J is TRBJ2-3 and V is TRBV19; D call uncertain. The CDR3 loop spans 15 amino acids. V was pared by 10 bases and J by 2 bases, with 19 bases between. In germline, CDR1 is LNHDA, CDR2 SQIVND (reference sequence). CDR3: CATDLGRGYTDTQYF. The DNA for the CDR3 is TGTGCCACTGACCTGGGCCGTGGCTACACAGATACGCAGTATTTT.

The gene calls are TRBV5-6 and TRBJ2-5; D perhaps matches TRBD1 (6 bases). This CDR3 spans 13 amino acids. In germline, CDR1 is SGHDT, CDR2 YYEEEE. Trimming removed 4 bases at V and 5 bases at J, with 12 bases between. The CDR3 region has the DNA TGTGCCAGCAGCCGGGACACTAGGGAGACCCAGTACTTC. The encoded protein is CASSRDTRETQYF.

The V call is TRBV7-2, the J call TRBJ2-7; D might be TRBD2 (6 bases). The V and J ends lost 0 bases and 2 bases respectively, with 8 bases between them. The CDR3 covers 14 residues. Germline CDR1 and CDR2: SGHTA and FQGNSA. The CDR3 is CASSLAGGPYEQYF. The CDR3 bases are TGTGCCAGCAGCTTAGCGGGAGGACCCTACGAGCAGTACTTC.

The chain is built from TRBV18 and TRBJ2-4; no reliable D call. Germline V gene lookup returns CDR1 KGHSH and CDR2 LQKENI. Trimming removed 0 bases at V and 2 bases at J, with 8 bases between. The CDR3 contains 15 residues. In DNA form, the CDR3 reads TGTGCCAGCTCACCACCCCCAGGAACCAAAAACATTCAGTACTTC. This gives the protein CASSPPPGTKNIQYF.

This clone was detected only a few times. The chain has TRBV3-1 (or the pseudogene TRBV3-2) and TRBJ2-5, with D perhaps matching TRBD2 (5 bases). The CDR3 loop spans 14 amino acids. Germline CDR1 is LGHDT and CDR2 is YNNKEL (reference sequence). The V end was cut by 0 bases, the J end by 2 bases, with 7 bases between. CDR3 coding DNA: TGTGCCAGCAGCCAAGATCCGGGGCAAGAGACCCAGTACTTC. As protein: CASSQDPGQETQYF.

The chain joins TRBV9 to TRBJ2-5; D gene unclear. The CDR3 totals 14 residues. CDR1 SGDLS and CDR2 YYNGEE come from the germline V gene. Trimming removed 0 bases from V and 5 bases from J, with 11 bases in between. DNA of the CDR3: TGTGCCAGCAGCGTAGCTGAGGCCCGGGAGACCCAGTACTTC. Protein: CASSVAEARETQYF.

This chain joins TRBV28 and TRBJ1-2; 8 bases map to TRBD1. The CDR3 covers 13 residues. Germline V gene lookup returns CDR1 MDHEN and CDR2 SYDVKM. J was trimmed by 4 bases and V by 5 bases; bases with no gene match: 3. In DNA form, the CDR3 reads TGTGCCAGCAGTGGACAGGGTTTCTATGGCTACACCTTC. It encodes CASSGQGFYGYTF.

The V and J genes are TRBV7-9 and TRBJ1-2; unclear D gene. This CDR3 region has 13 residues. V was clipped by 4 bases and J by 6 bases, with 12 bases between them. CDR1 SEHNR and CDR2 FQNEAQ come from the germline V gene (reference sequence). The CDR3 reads CASSSVTFNGYTF. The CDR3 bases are TGTGCCAGCAGCTCGGTCACCTTCAATGGCTACACCTTC.